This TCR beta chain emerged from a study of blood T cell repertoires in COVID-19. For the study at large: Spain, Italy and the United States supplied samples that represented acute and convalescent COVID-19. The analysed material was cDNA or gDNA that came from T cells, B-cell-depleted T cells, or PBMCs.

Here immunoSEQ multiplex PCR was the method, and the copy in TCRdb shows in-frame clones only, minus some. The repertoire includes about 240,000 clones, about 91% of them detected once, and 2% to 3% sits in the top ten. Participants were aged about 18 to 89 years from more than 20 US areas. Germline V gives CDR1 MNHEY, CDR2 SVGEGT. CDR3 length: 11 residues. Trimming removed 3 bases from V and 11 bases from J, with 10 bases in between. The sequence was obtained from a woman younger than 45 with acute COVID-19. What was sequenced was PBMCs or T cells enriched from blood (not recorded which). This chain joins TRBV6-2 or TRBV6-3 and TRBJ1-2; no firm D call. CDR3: CASSYGLIYTF. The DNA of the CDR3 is TGTGCCAGCAGTTATGGACTGATTTACACCTTC.